This T cell receptor (beta chain) was captured in a study of cytotoxic CD8 clonotypes in ibrutinib-treated CLL. Study as a whole: Responses: 24 partial, 2 complete; after median roughly 63 months, roughly 15 stayed remitted, roughly 12 progressed. There were, on average, roughly 260,000 productive templates and over 80,000 productive rearrangements per sample. Study conclusions and caveats: At baseline, clonality was higher than in age-matched healthy donors and correlated with CD8+ counts. A rise in clonality was seen at ibrutinib response, and a fall back toward baseline was seen at progression.

About this clone itself: What it binds is not known.

The data were produced by immunoSEQ multiplex PCR, yet TCRdb's version contains in-frame clones alone and is incomplete. This sample yields roughly 150,000 clones, of which approximately 80% are seen a single time; about 5% belongs to the top ten. The germline V gene has CDR1 ENHRY and CDR2 SYGVKD. The V end was cut by 3 bases, the J end by 8 bases, with 16 bases between. The CDR3 totals 14 residues. The V and J genes are TRBV10-3 and TRBJ1-2, with a tentative D call TRBD1 (5 bases). Sequenced here: PBMCs, sampled after 24 months of ibrutinib treatment. This TCR came from a human donor with chronic lymphocytic leukemia. The DNA for the CDR3 is TGTGCCATCAGTGACCCCGACCGACAGATCGGCTACACCTTC. This translates into CAISDPDRQIGYTF.